Below, 27 T cell receptor beta chains from the same sample are listed, as sequenced in a study of response to subunit inactivated influenza vaccine. Each CDR3 protein is one row after TCRdb ran MiXCR on the RT-PCR reads. Here the sample spans 500,000 to 550,000 distinct CDR3 sequences, roughly 23% being singletons. These data also featured in a second study, about T cells expressing NK-cell markers. Per that paper: What made the TCR beta cDNA was 5'RACE template switching with UMIs.

The sequencing here drew on CD4+ T cells sorted from PBMCs, taken about 12 days after vaccination. The receptors were gathered from a man over 45 who received an inactivated influenza vaccine.

The chain joins TRBV11-2 to TRBJ2-7, with D unclear. This CDR3 is 16 amino acids long. CDR1 and CDR2 from the germline V gene are SGHAT and FQNNGV. The V and J ends lost 0 bases and 6 bases respectively, with 18 bases between them. The chain's CDR3 is CASSLEIGQRSGEQYF. The CDR3 nucleotides are TGTGCCAGCAGCTTAGAGATAGGGCAGCGTTCGGGCGAGCAGTACTTC. Full variable domain (missing parts from reference TRBV11-2 and TRBJ2-7): EAGVAQSPRYKIIEKRQSVAFWCNPISGHATLYWYQQILGQGPKLLIQFQNNGVVDDSQLPKDRFSAERLKGVDSTLKIQPAKLEDSAVYLCASSLEIGQRSGEQYFGPGTRLTVT.

J is TRBJ2-5 and V is TRBV29-1; maybe TRBD1 (5 bases). CDR1 is SQVTM and CDR2 is ANQGSEA in the germline V gene. CDR3 size: 15 residues. V dropped 6 bases and J dropped 1 base, with 18 bases sitting between them. The CDR3 coding sequence is TGCAGCGTCAGGAAGGGGCCTGCATTCCAAGAGACCCAGTACTTC. Translation: CSVRKGPAFQETQYF.

This clonotype was counted between two and nine times. The CDR3 loop reads CASSQESQAGGTQYF. The CDR3 nucleotides read TGCGCCAGCAGCCAAGAAAGTCAGGCGGGAGGCACGCAGTATTTT. The rearrangement links TRBV4-3 to TRBJ2-3; 8 bases are shared with TRBD2. There are 15 residues in the CDR3. J gave up 9 bases and V 0 bases, and 8 bases lay outside the gene matches. Germline values: CDR1 LGHNA, CDR2 YSLEER.

The chain joins TRBV3-1 to TRBJ1-1; D might be TRBD1 (5 bases). Germline V gives CDR1 LGHDT, CDR2 YNNKEL (reference sequence). Trimming took 1 base from V and 10 from J, leaving 16 bases between them. This CDR3 is built from 14 residues. The CDR3 region has the DNA TGTGCCAGCAGCCAAGGGTTACCCCGGCAGGGAGCTTTCTTT. This codes for CASSQGLPRQGAFF. The full variable domain, completed using reference TRBV3-1 and TRBJ1-1, is DTAVSQTPKYLVTQMGNDKSIKCEQNLGHDTMYWYKQDSKKFLKIMFSYNNKELIINETVPNRFSPKSPDKAHLNLHINSLELGDSAVYFCASSQGLPRQGAFFGQGTRLTVV.

This clonotype was seen only a few times. CDR3 DNA: TGTGCCAGCAGTTTTCAGGTGGGGACTGAAGCTTTCTTT. Translated, it gives CASSFQVGTEAFF. The chain has TRBV12-3 or TRBV12-4 and TRBJ1-1; D call uncertain. This CDR3 comprises 13 residues. With 3 bases removed from V and 5 bases from J, the gap between germline ends came to 10 bases.

Note on this clonotype: At one end the junction does not follow the germline gene, possibly because of a read error. This rearrangement joins TRBV12-3 or TRBV12-4 to TRBJ2-3; 9 bases align to TRBD2. The CDR3 runs to 18 residues. The CDR3 spells CASSLWAGGRASTDRQYF. The DNA for the CDR3 is TGTGCCAGCAGTTTATGGGCGGGGGGGAGAGCCAGCACAGATAGGCAGTATTTT.

This clonotype occurred a few times. The rearrangement joins TRBV24-1 to TRBJ2-1; D is perhaps TRBD2 (6 bases). Trimming removed 2 bases from V and 3 bases from J, with 16 bases in between. Germline CDR1 KGHDR, CDR2 SFDVKD. The CDR3 has 17 residues. The DNA of the CDR3 is TGTGCCACCAGTGATTCAGGAGGGGTGTTTTTCTACAATGAGCAGTTCTTC. It specifies CATSDSGGVFFYNEQFF.

The chain carries TRBV4-3 and TRBJ1-2; TRBD1 is a possible D gene (5 bases). There are 13 residues in the CDR3. Trimming removed 4 bases at V and 7 bases at J, with 13 bases between. Per the germline V gene, CDR1 is LGHNA and CDR2 is YSLEER. The CDR3 spells CASSRAEGSGYTF. In DNA, the CDR3 is TGCGCCAGCAGCCGGGCGGAGGGGAGTGGCTACACCTTC.

V and J are TRBV4-1 and TRBJ1-6; D remains ambiguous. Germline loops: CDR1 MGHRA, CDR2 YSYEKL. The CDR3 is 14 amino acids. V was cut by 0 bases and J by 7 bases, with 7 bases left in between. CDR3 amino acids: CASSQEPTNSPLHF. DNA of the CDR3: TGCGCCAGCAGCCAAGAACCTACCAATTCACCCCTCCACTTT.

This chain connects TRBV28 to TRBJ2-7; 10 positions match TRBD2. This CDR3 region has 17 residues. Trimming at V came to 2 bases and at J to 3 bases, leaving 10 bases not matched to a gene. Looked up from germline, CDR1 is MDHEN and CDR2 is SYDVKM. CDR3 amino acids: CASSLRTSGGGGYEQYF. The CDR3 nucleotides read TGTGCCAGCAGTTTAAGGACTAGCGGAGGGGGCGGCTACGAGCAGTACTTC. The variable domain in full, completed from reference TRBV28 and TRBJ2-7, reads DVKVTQSSRYLVKRTGEKVFLECVQDMDHENMFWYRQDPGLGLRLIYFSYDVKMKEKGDIPEGYSVSREKKERFSLILESASTNQTSMYLCASSLRTSGGGGYEQYFGPGTRLTVT.

This chain links TRBV30 with TRBJ2-2; perhaps TRBD1 as D (5 bases). The V gene's germline CDR1 is GTSNPN and CDR2 SVGIG (reference sequence). V lost 4 bases, J lost 4 bases, and 10 bases lay in between. This CDR3 is built from 13 residues. DNA of the CDR3: TGTGCCTGGACCAGACAGTCCACCGGGGAGCTGTTTTTT. Protein product: CAWTRQSTGELFF.

This chain links TRBV5-1 with TRBJ1-1, with 9 positions matching TRBD1. J gave up 7 bases and V 3 bases, and 10 bases lay outside the gene matches. This CDR3 is built from 15 residues. Per germline, CDR1 SGHRS and CDR2 YFSETQ. CDR3 loop: CASSSRRTGDSEAFF. The CDR3 nucleotides read TGCGCCAGCAGCTCACGTAGGACAGGGGACAGTGAAGCTTTCTTT.

The chain recombines TRBV30 with TRBJ2-7; the D call may be TRBD1 or TRBD2 (5 bases each). Germline lookup yields CDR1 GTSNPN and CDR2 SVGIG (reference sequence). The CDR3 spans 14 residues. V was trimmed by 3 bases and J by 2 bases, leaving 14 bases between them. This chain's CDR3 is CAWRGTNNPYEQYF. CDR3 sequence (DNA): TGTGCCTGGAGGGGGACCAACAATCCCTACGAGCAGTACTTC.

The rearrangement uses TRBV27 and TRBJ2-1; TRBD2 matches at 11 bases. CDR3 length equals 16 residues. Germline CDR1 reads MNHEY; CDR2 reads SMNVEV (reference sequence). V dropped 4 bases and J dropped 1; count of bases not matched to a gene: 3. The chain's CDR3 is CASSSRTSGSYNEQFF. The CDR3 DNA reads as TGTGCCAGCAGTTCAAGGACTAGCGGGTCCTACAATGAGCAGTTCTTC.

This chain links TRBV28 with TRBJ2-3, with D possibly being TRBD1 or TRBD2 (5 bases each). The length of the CDR3 is 15 residues. Germline loops: CDR1 MDHEN, CDR2 SYDVKM. The V gene lost 4 bases and the J gene lost 0 bases, with 11 bases spanning the gap. For the CDR3, the DNA is TGTGCCAGCAGTTGGGACCTTGAGAGCACAGATACGCAGTATTTT. It translates to CASSWDLESTDTQYF.

The chain recombines TRBV7-9 with TRBJ2-1; the D is unclear. CDR3 length: 14 amino acids. CDR1 is SEHNR and CDR2 is FQNEAQ in the germline V gene (reference sequence). Trimming took off 7 bases at V and 7 bases at J, with 17 bases between the two ends. This CDR3 reads CASTSAPPRNEQFF. The CDR3 coding sequence is TGTGCCAGCACTTCTGCTCCCCCTCGGAATGAGCAGTTCTTC.

The gene calls are TRBV20-1 and TRBJ2-1; 12 bases match TRBD2. Per the germline V gene, CDR1 is DFQATT and CDR2 is SNEGSKA (reference sequence). J was trimmed by 5 bases and V by 0 bases; bases with no gene match: 5. CDR3 length: 16 residues. CDR3 protein: CSARDWTSGTHNEQFF. CDR3 in DNA: TGCAGTGCTAGAGACTGGACTAGCGGGACGCACAATGAGCAGTTCTTC.

The chain recombines TRBV20-1 with TRBJ2-7, with 14 bases aligning to TRBD2. The CDR3 consists of 17 residues. V trimming: 0 bases; J trimming: 3 bases; junction bases outside the gene matches: 7. Germline V gene data show CDR1 as DFQATT and CDR2 as SNEGSKA (reference sequence). CDR3 nucleotide sequence: TGCAGTGCTAGAGATGCAGGACTAGCGGGAGGAGACTACGAGCAGTACTTC. Its protein is CSARDAGLAGGDYEQYF.

This clonotype has a handful of counts. The CDR3 DNA reads as TGCGCCAGCAGCTTCGGACAGAGTAGCACAGATACGCAGTATTTT. This codes for CASSFGQSSTDTQYF. The gene calls are TRBV5-1 and TRBJ2-3; possibly TRBD1 for D (6 bases). The germline V gene has CDR1 SGHRS and CDR2 YFSETQ. With 2 bases removed from V and 0 bases from J, the gap between germline ends came to 10 bases. The CDR3 totals 15 residues.

This clonotype was counted only a few times. V is TRBV7-9 and J is TRBJ1-2; D gene ambiguous. There are 14 residues in the CDR3. In germline, CDR1 is SEHNR, CDR2 FQNEAQ (reference sequence). V gave up 7 bases and J gave up 4 bases, with 16 bases separating them. The CDR3 protein is CASTASGDGYGYTF. DNA for the CDR3: TGTGCCAGCACCGCGTCAGGAGACGGCTATGGCTACACCTTC.

This rearrangement joins TRBV7-2 to TRBJ2-1; D gene ambiguous. The V gene's germline CDR1 is SGHTA and CDR2 FQGNSA. V lost 5 bases to trimming and J lost 0 bases, with 8 bases between them. The length of the CDR3 is 14 residues. The CDR3 loop is CASSPQGSYNEQFF. In DNA form, the CDR3 reads TGTGCCAGCAGCCCGCAAGGCTCCTACAATGAGCAGTTCTTC.

This clonotype was detected a few times. The chain is built from TRBV5-1 and TRBJ2-7, with 10 bases aligning to TRBD2. Germline CDR1 SGHRS, CDR2 YFSETQ. V shed 1 base and J 0 bases; nucleotides not matched to a gene: 4. The CDR3 is made up of 16 amino acids. The CDR3 protein is CASSLTSGTSSYEQYF. In DNA form, the CDR3 reads TGCGCCAGCAGCTTGACTAGCGGGACAAGCTCCTACGAGCAGTACTTC.

The chain couples TRBV25-1 to TRBJ2-3; D remains ambiguous. Trimming stripped 7 bases from V and 4 bases from J, with 12 bases between. The germline CDR1 and CDR2 sequences are MGHDK and SYGVNS. This CDR3 spans 13 amino acids. CDR3 sequence (DNA): TGTGCCAGCAAGTATTCAGGCGCAGATACGCAGTATTTT. This gives the protein CASKYSGADTQYF.

This clonotype was counted ten times or more. The chain joins TRBV11-2 to TRBJ2-3, with TRBD2 matching 9 bases. Germline CDR1 and CDR2: SGHAT and FQNNGV. J was trimmed by 4 bases and V by 0 bases; bases with no gene match: 11. The CDR3 is 18 residues long. CDR3 bases: TGTGCCAGCAGCTTAGATGGGCGTGGGACTAGCTGGGCAGATACGCAGTATTTT. This gives the protein CASSLDGRGTSWADTQYF.

V gene TRBV20-1 combines with J gene TRBJ2-1; D assignment may be TRBD1 or TRBD2 (7 bases each). The CDR3 is 14 residues long. Germline CDR1 DFQATT, CDR2 SNEGSKA (reference sequence). Trimming stripped 5 bases from V and 4 bases from J, with 15 bases between. CDR3 loop: CSALRGTNYNEQFF. The CDR3 DNA follows: TGCAGTGCTCTCAGGGGGACTAATTACAATGAGCAGTTCTTC.

The chain employs TRBV4-2 and TRBJ2-5, with D perhaps matching TRBD1 or TRBD2 (6 bases each). In germline, CDR1 is LGHNA, CDR2 YNFKEQ. V lost 4 bases, J lost 4 bases, and 19 bases lay in between. The CDR3 covers 16 residues. CDR3 sequence reads: CASSPRASGGAETQYF. DNA for the CDR3: TGTGCCAGCAGCCCAAGAGCATCCGGGGGCGCAGAGACCCAGTACTTC.

This chain joins TRBV10-3 and TRBJ2-1; tentative D call: TRBD1 (6 bases). CDR3 length equals 14 residues. V was cut by 7 bases and J by 5 bases, with 15 bases left in between. The V gene's germline CDR1 is ENHRY and CDR2 SYGVKD. CDR3 amino acids: CAITDRMVDNEQFF. CDR3 DNA: TGTGCCATCACCGACAGGATGGTGGACAATGAGCAGTTCTTC.